The 28 T cell receptor beta chains below all came from one sample that was sequenced in a study of blood T cell repertoires in COVID-19 (TCRdb year 2020). The protocol used for the library was the immunoSEQ multiplex PCR assay. The table was pulled from immuneACCESS by TCRdb, which kept in-frame rearrangements only. Such tables lose some clones; where checked, under half of the loss comes from unresolved V genes, and the rest has no known cause. The sample records some 110,000 clones, 70% to 90% of which are singletons. The leading ten clones occupy less than 1.5% of the sample. The sample was peripheral blood. These receptors originate from a man in his forties or fifties with acute or convalescent COVID-19.

The chain carries TRBV14 and TRBJ2-7; 8 bases agree with TRBD1. This CDR3 has 13 residues. From germline, CDR1 is SGHDN and CDR2 FVKESK. J was trimmed by 6 bases and V by 3 bases; bases with no gene match: 4. The CDR3 protein is CASSHRTGFEQYF. In DNA form, the CDR3 reads TGTGCCAGCAGCCACCGGACAGGGTTCGAGCAGTACTTC.

For this clone: Other nucleotide sequences from this sample produce the same CDR3. The chain employs TRBV5-1 and TRBJ2-1, with 7 bases fitting TRBD1. Germline V gene data show CDR1 as SGHRS and CDR2 as YFSETQ. V gave up 2 bases and J gave up 2 bases; unmatched junction bases: 1. This CDR3 is built from 14 residues. The CDR3 nucleotides are TGCGCCAGCAGCTTAGGGGGCGCCTACAATGAGCAGTTCTTC. Its translation: CASSLGGAYNEQFF.

The V and J genes are TRBV28 and TRBJ2-5, with D maybe TRBD1 (7 bases). Trimming shortened V by 3 bases and J by 4 bases, and 12 bases separated the two germline ends. The CDR3 is made up of 14 amino acids. The germline V gene has CDR1 MDHEN and CDR2 SYDVKM. DNA for the CDR3: TGTGCCAGCAGTTTGCGACAGGGAGGAGAGACCCAGTACTTC. Amino acids: CASSLRQGGETQYF.

This clone has only a few counts. This chain uses TRBV6-5 with TRBJ1-3; D unresolved. The V end lost 2 bases, the J end lost 2 bases, and 7 bases lay between the germline ends. The CDR3 extends over 14 amino acids. Germline V gives CDR1 MNHEY, CDR2 SVGAGI. CDR3 region: CASSYMGAGNTIYF. CDR3 in DNA: TGTGCCAGCAGTTACATGGGAGCTGGAAACACCATATATTTT.

The rearrangement joins TRBV6-5 to TRBJ1-1; no firm D call. Germline assignment: CDR1 MNHEY and CDR2 SVGAGI. This CDR3 has 14 amino acids. The V end was cut by 6 bases, the J end by 0 bases, with 11 bases between. The CDR3 sequence is CASRRTGLNTEAFF. The CDR3, as DNA: TGTGCCAGCAGGAGGACGGGGTTGAACACTGAAGCTTTCTTT.

This clone showed up just a few times. Other DNA sequences within the sample encode an identical CDR3. The V gene is TRBV30, the J gene TRBJ1-1, with 7 positions matching TRBD1. V gave up 0 bases and J gave up 5 bases; unmatched junction bases: 3. CDR1 and CDR2 from the germline V gene are GTSNPN and SVGIG (reference sequence). This CDR3 region has 13 residues. In DNA form, the CDR3 reads TGTGCCTGGAGTGTACAGGGGAATACTGAAGCTTTCTTT. Translated: CAWSVQGNTEAFF.

The V call is TRBV19, the J call TRBJ1-2; TRBD1 aligns across 9 bases. CDR1 is LNHDA and CDR2 is SQIVND in the germline V gene (reference sequence). CDR3 length: 13 residues. Unmatched junction bases numbered 7, after V lost 6 bases and J lost 8 bases. CDR3 amino acids: CASRGQGSRGYTF. The CDR3 DNA is TGTGCCAGTAGGGGACAGGGAAGCCGGGGCTACACCTTC.

This clone appeared a single time. This sequence joins TRBV7-3 and TRBJ1-1; D not resolved. The V end was cut by 2 bases, the J end by 5 bases, with 9 bases between. CDR1 and CDR2 from the germline V gene are SGHTA and FQGTGA. The CDR3 totals 13 residues. CDR3 DNA: TGTGCCAGCAGCTTATCTCTAAAAACTGAAGCTTTCTTT. Translation: CASSLSLKTEAFF.

V gene TRBV9 combines with J gene TRBJ2-1, with 7 bases that match TRBD2. V gave up 3 bases and J gave up 9 bases; unmatched junction bases: 6. CDR3 length: 13 amino acids. The germline V gene encodes CDR1 SGDLS and CDR2 YYNGEE. CDR3 amino acids: CASSAGGLGEQFF. As DNA, the CDR3 is TGTGCCAGCAGCGCGGGGGGTCTGGGTGAGCAGTTCTTC.

The CDR3 reads CASSGQGSYNEQFF. CDR3 bases: TGTGCCAGCAGCGGACAGGGGTCTTACAATGAGCAGTTCTTC. This chain connects TRBV28 to TRBJ2-1; 9 bases are a match to TRBD1. CDR3 length: 14 amino acids. V shed 6 bases and J 4 bases; nucleotides not matched to a gene: 4. The germline CDR1 and CDR2 sequences are MDHEN and SYDVKM.

This chain links TRBV29-1 with TRBJ2-6; no clear D. Trimming removed 7 bases from V and 2 bases from J, with 15 bases in between. The length of the CDR3 is 15 residues. The V gene's germline CDR1 is SQVTM and CDR2 ANQGSEA. CDR3 protein: CSAQGPTTGANVLTF. The CDR3 nucleotides are TGCAGCGCCCAAGGCCCCACTACTGGGGCCAACGTCCTGACTTTC. Together with reference TRBV29-1 and TRBJ2-6, the CDR3 gives the full variable domain: SAVISQKPSRDICQRGTSLTIQCQVDSQVTMMFWYRQQPGQSLTLIATANQGSEATYESGFVIDKFPISRPNLTFSTLTVSNMSPEDSSIYLCSAQGPTTGANVLTFGAGSRLTVL.

V and J are TRBV6-5 and TRBJ1-5; D not resolved. V lost 2 bases to trimming and J lost 5 bases, with 10 bases between them. Germline V gives CDR1 MNHEY, CDR2 SVGAGI. This CDR3 contains 14 residues. The CDR3 protein is CASSYRRAHQPQHF. The CDR3 nucleotides read TGTGCCAGCAGTTACAGGAGGGCCCATCAGCCCCAGCATTTT.

The rearrangement uses TRBV28 and TRBJ2-3; TRBD1 agrees at 8 bases. CDR3 length: 16 amino acids. J lost 1 base, V lost 5 bases, and 8 bases had no gene match. Germline CDR1 is MDHEN and CDR2 is SYDVKM. The CDR3 reads CASSMPGGTGTDTQYF. CDR3 nucleotides: TGTGCCAGCAGTATGCCAGGGGGCACAGGCACAGATACGCAGTATTTT. The full variable domain, in which reference TRBV28 and TRBJ2-3 provide the parts outside the CDR3, is DVKVTQSSRYLVKRTGEKVFLECVQDMDHENMFWYRQDPGLGLRLIYFSYDVKMKEKGDIPEGYSVSREKKERFSLILESASTNQTSMYLCASSMPGGTGTDTQYFGPGTRLTVL.

V gene TRBV5-1 combines with J gene TRBJ1-1; 7 nucleotides match TRBD1. Germline lookup yields CDR1 SGHRS and CDR2 YFSETQ. V lost 7 bases and J lost 1; bases outside the gene matches: 7. CDR3 size: 14 residues. The CDR3 loop reads CASFPGTANTEAFF. The CDR3 region has the DNA TGCGCCAGCTTTCCCGGGACAGCGAACACTGAAGCTTTCTTT.

CDR3 coding DNA: TGTGCCAGCTCACCACCTCGCGGGGGGGCTACGCAGTATTTT. This sequence encodes CASSPPRGGATQYF. The chain combines TRBV18 with TRBJ2-3; 9 bases align to TRBD2. Germline assignment: CDR1 KGHSH and CDR2 LQKENI. J gave up 8 bases and V 0 bases, and 3 bases lay outside the gene matches. The CDR3 contains 14 residues.

This sequence joins TRBV5-1 and TRBJ2-1, with D maybe TRBD1 (5 bases). The germline V gene encodes CDR1 SGHRS and CDR2 YFSETQ. The CDR3 is 14 amino acids. V was pared by 4 bases and J by 7 bases, with 15 bases between. CDR3 loop: CASSPMGRSNEQFF. The CDR3 nucleotides are TGCGCCAGCAGCCCCATGGGGCGGTCGAATGAGCAGTTCTTC.

The rearrangement uses TRBV6-6 and TRBJ2-5; 13 bases are a match to TRBD2. The CDR3 loop spans 15 amino acids. The trim removed 6 bases at V and 1 base at J, leaving 2 bases unmatched. CDR1 MNHNY and CDR2 SVGAGI come from the germline V gene (reference sequence). CDR3 in DNA: TGTGCCAGCAGCACTAGCGGGAGGGCCCAAGAGACCCAGTACTTC. It translates to CASSTSGRAQETQYF.

This chain joins TRBV27 and TRBJ2-5, with 8 nucleotides matching TRBD1. The V segment lost 6 bases and the J segment 5 bases; nucleotides outside the gene matches: 11. Germline loops: CDR1 MNHEY, CDR2 SMNVEV (reference sequence). The length of the CDR3 is 15 residues. CDR3 DNA sequence: TGTGCCAGCAGCCCCGGACAGGGCCTTCCTGAGACCCAGTACTTC. Protein: CASSPGQGLPETQYF.

J is TRBJ2-1 and V is TRBV6-2 or TRBV6-3, with 11 bases that match TRBD1. The germline V gene encodes CDR1 MNHEY and CDR2 SVGEGT. Trimming cost V 4 bases and J 5 bases; bases outside gene matches: 7. The CDR3 sequence is 16 residues long. The chain's CDR3 is CASSSPDRGLNNEQFF. In nucleotides, the CDR3 is TGTGCCAGCAGTTCCCCGGACAGGGGGCTGAACAATGAGCAGTTCTTC.

The rearrangement joins TRBV6-5 to TRBJ2-7, with 10 positions matching TRBD2. CDR1 and CDR2 (germline): MNHEY, SVGAGI. Germline trimming cut 5 bases from V and 2 bases from J; bases unmatched to any gene: 6. CDR3 length equals 15 residues. For the CDR3, the DNA is TGTGCCAGCAGTCGAAGCGGGAGGGACACCTACGAGCAGTACTTC. Protein: CASSRSGRDTYEQYF.

This clone appeared once. The genes are TRBV19 and TRBJ1-6; 8 nucleotides align to TRBD1. Germline CDR1 reads LNHDA; CDR2 reads SQIVND (reference sequence). The length of the CDR3 is 13 residues. The V segment lost 8 bases and the J segment 7 bases; nucleotides outside the gene matches: 4. This CDR3 is CASSDRANSPLHF. The CDR3 region has the DNA TGTGCCAGTTCGGACAGGGCGAATTCACCCCTCCACTTT.

This chain connects TRBV7-3 to TRBJ2-3; 9 bases are shared with TRBD2. CDR1 is SGHTA, CDR2 FQGTGA, per germline. The CDR3 length is 15 residues. Germline trimming cut 4 bases from V and 0 bases from J; bases unmatched to any gene: 2. The CDR3 nucleotides read TGTGCCAGCAGCTCACTAGCGGGTAGCACAGATACGCAGTATTTT. It translates to CASSSLAGSTDTQYF. The variable domain in full, with the rest retrieved from reference TRBV7-3 and TRBJ2-3, is GAGVSQTPSNKVTEKGKYVELRCDPISGHTALYWYRQSLGQGPEFLIYFQGTGAADDSGLPNDRFFAVRPEGSVSTLKIQRTERGDSAVYLCASSSLAGSTDTQYFGPGTRLTVL.

The V call is TRBV25-1, the J call TRBJ1-2, with 7 bases lining up with TRBD1. The CDR3 totals 13 residues. Germline assignment: CDR1 MGHDK and CDR2 SYGVNS. Trimming at V came to 5 bases and at J to 6 bases, leaving 6 bases not matched to a gene. The CDR3, as DNA: TGTGCCAGCAGTCGGACAGGTACCAATGGCTACACCTTC. It yields the protein CASSRTGTNGYTF.

V is TRBV6-5 and J is TRBJ2-3, with D tentatively TRBD2 (6 bases). Germline V CDR1 and CDR2: MNHEY, SVGAGI. Trimming left V 5 bases short and J 4 bases short, with 13 bases between. The CDR3 has 14 residues. The CDR3 DNA is TGTGCCAGCAGTAGGGACTCGTGGGCAGATACGCAGTATTTT. This encodes CASSRDSWADTQYF.

This chain uses TRBV2 with TRBJ1-4; D remains ambiguous. Trimming left V 4 bases short and J 8 bases short, with 5 bases between. This CDR3 has 11 amino acids. Germline CDR1 reads SNHLY; CDR2 reads FYNNEI. CDR3 bases: TGTGCCAGCAGTGGCGGGGAAAAACTGTTTTTT. Translation: CASSGGEKLFF. The variable domain in full, with the rest retrieved from reference TRBV2 and TRBJ1-4, is EPEVTQTPSHQVTQMGQEVILRCVPISNHLYFYWYRQILGQKVEFLVSFYNNEISEKSEIFDDQFSVERPDGSNFTLKIRSTKLEDSAMYFCASSGGEKLFFGSGTQLSVL.

The CDR3 reads CASSYAGTGELFF. The CDR3 DNA reads TGTGCCAGCAGTTACGCCGGGACCGGGGAGCTGTTTTTT. The V gene is TRBV6-5, the J gene TRBJ2-2; the D is unclear. CDR1 and CDR2 (germline): MNHEY, SVGAGI. Deletions cut 2 bases from V and 5 bases from J, with 6 bases between. This CDR3 is 13 amino acids long.

This clone appeared a single time. The chain carries TRBV5-1 and TRBJ2-3; perhaps TRBD2 as D (5 bases). Germline CDR1 reads SGHRS; CDR2 reads YFSETQ. The V and J ends lost 0 bases and 2 bases respectively, with 13 bases between them. This CDR3 region has 16 residues. The CDR3 is CASSLGLLAVTDTQYF. CDR3 DNA sequence: TGCGCCAGCAGCTTGGGATTGCTAGCCGTCACAGATACGCAGTATTTT.

This chain uses TRBV12-3 or TRBV12-4 with TRBJ2-1; D possibly corresponds to TRBD2 (6 bases). Trimming removed 5 bases at V and 4 bases at J, with 9 bases between. There are 13 residues in the CDR3. The CDR3, as DNA: TGTGCCAGCAGTGCGGGACCATACAATGAGCAGTTCTTC. As protein: CASSAGPYNEQFF.